This TCR beta chain emerged from a study of shared clonotypes between healthy human individuals. V dropped 9 bases and J dropped 8 bases, with 31 bases sitting between them. The CDR3 consists of 18 residues. Germline CDR1 MNHEY, CDR2 SMNVEV (reference sequence). Per sorted-subset replicate PCR, input was roughly 220 ng DNA, representing 30,000 or so T cell genomes. TCRdb keeps only in-frame clones here, not all; method: immunoSEQ multiplex PCR. Among 1,500,000 or so clones listed, around 97% were seen once. The study separated CD4+ cells into CD45RA+ naive and CD45RA-negative memory subsets. V is TRBV27 and J is TRBJ1-4; possibly TRBD1 for D (6 bases). This TCR came from a man in his thirties or forties in good health. The sequencing input was naive CD4+ T cells sorted from blood. As for subset: CD45RA+ positively selected. CDR3 coding DNA: TGTGCCAGTTGGAGTGCCGGATACAGGGAAGGGATACGGGAAAAACTGTTTTTT. As protein: CASWSAGYREGIREKLFF.